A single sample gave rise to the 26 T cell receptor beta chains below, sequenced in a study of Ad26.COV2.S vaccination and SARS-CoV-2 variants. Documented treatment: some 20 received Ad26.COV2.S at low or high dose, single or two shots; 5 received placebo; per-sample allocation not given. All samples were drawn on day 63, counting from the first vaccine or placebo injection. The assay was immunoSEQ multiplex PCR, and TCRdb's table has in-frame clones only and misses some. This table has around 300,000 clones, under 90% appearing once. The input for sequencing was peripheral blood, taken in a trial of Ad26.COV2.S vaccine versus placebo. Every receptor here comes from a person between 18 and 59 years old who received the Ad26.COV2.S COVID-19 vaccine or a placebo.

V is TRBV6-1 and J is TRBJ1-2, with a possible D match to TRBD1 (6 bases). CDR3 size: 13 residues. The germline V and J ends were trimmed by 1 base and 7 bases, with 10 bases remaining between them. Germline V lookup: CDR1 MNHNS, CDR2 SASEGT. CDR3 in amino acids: CASSEDREGGYTF. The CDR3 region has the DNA TGTGCCAGCAGTGAAGACAGGGAGGGTGGCTACACCTTC.

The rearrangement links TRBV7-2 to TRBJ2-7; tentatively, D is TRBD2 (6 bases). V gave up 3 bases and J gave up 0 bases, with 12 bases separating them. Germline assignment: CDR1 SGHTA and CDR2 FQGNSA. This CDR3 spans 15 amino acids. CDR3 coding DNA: TGTGCCAGCAGCTTGGCGGGATCCAGCTCCTACGAGCAGTACGTC. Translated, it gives CASSLAGSSSYEQYV.

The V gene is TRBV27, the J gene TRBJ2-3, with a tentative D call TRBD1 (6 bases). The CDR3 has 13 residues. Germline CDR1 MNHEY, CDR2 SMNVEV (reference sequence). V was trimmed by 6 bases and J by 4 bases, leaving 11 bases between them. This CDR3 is CASRQGNADTQYF. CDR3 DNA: TGTGCCAGCAGACAGGGTAACGCAGATACGCAGTATTTT.

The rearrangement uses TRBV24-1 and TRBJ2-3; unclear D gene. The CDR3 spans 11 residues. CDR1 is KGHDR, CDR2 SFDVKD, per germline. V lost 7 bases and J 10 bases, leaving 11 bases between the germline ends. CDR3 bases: TGTGCCACCAGGGTTTTACACTCGCAGTATTTT. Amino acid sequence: CATRVLHSQYF.

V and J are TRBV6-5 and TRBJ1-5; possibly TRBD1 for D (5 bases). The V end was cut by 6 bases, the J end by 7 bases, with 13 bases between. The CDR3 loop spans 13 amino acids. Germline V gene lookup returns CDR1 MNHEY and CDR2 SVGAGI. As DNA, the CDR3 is TGTGCCAGCAGCGGGACGAAGGACCAGCCCCAGCATTTT. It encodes CASSGTKDQPQHF.

Here the CDR3 DNA reads TGTGCCAGCACTGGGACAGATGCGGGGGAGCTGTTTTTT. Translation: CASTGTDAGELFF. The chain carries TRBV2 and TRBJ2-2; 7 bases align to TRBD1. The length of the CDR3 is 13 residues. Germline lookup yields CDR1 SNHLY and CDR2 FYNNEI. The V gene end was trimmed by 7 bases and the J gene end by 8 bases; junction bases not matched to a gene: 7.

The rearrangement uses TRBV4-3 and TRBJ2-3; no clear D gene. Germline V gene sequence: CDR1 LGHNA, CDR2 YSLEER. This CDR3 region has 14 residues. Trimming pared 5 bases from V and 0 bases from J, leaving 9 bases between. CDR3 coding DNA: TGCGCCAGCAGCGCTGACCGCAGCACAGATACGCAGTATTTT. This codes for CASSADRSTDTQYF.

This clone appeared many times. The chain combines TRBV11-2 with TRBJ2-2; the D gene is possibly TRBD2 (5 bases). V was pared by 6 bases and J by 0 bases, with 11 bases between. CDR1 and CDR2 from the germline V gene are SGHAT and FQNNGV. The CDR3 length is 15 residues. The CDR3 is CASSTDFPNTGELFF. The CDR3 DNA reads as TGTGCCAGCAGTACGGACTTTCCGAACACCGGGGAGCTGTTTTTT.

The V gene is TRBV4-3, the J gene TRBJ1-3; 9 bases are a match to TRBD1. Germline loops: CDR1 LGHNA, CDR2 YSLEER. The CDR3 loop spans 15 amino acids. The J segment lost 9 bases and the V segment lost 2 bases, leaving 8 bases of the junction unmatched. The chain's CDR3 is CASSQSTGGSSTIYF. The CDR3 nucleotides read TGCGCCAGCAGCCAATCGACAGGGGGTTCGAGCACCATATATTTT.

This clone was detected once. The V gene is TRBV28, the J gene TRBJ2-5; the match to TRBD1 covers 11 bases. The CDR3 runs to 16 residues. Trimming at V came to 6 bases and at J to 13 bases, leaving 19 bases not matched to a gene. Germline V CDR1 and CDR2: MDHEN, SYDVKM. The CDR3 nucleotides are TGTGCCAGCAGACCAACCGCCCGGGACAGGGGGGCCCAAGTGTACTTC. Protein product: CASRPTARDRGAQVYF.

The CDR3 region has the DNA TGTGCCATCAGTGAGTCGCAGGGCTTCACTGAAGCTTTCTTT. Amino acids: CAISESQGFTEAFF. The rearrangement links TRBV10-3 to TRBJ1-1, with a weak D call TRBD1 (5 bases). V lost 0 bases and J lost 4, with 9 bases in between. The CDR3 is made up of 14 amino acids. Germline assignment: CDR1 ENHRY and CDR2 SYGVKD.

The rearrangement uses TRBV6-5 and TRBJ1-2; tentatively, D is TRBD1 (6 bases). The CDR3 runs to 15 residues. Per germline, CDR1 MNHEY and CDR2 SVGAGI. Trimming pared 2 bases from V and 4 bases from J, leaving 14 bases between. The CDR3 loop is CASSYGGAGGYGYTF. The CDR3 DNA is TGTGCCAGCAGTTACGGGGGGGCGGGAGGCTATGGCTACACCTTC.

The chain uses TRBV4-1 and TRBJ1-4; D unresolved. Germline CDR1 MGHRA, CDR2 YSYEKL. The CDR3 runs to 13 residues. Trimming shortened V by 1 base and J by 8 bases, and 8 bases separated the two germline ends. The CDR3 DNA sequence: TGCGCCAGCAGCCAAGTCCGGACCGAAAAACTGTTTTTT. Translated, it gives CASSQVRTEKLFF.

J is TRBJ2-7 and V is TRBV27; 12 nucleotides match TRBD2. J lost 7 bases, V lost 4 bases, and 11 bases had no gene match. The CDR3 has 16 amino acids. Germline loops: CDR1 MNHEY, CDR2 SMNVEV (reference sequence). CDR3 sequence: CASSSASSGGGYEQYV. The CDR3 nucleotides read TGTGCCAGCAGTTCAGCTTCTAGCGGGGGGGGATATGAGCAGTACGTC.

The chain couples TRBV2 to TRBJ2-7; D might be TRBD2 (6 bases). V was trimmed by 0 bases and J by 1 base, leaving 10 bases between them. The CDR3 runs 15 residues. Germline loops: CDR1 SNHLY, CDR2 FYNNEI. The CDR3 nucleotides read TGTGCCAGCAGTGAAGCTGGACTACCTTCCTACGAGCAGTACGTC. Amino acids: CASSEAGLPSYEQYV.

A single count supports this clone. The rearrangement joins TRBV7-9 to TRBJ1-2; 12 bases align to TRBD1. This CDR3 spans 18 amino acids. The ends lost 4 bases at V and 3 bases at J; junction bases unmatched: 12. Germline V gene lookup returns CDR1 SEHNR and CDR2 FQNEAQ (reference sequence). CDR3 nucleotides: TGTGCCAGCAGCTCAGGGCCGGGACAGGGGGCATGGGACTATGGCTACACCTTC. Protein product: CASSSGPGQGAWDYGYTF.

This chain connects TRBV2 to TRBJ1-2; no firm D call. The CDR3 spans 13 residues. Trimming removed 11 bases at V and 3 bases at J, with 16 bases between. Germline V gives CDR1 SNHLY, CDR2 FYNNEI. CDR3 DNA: TGTGCCCGCCCTCGAGAGGGAGACTATGGCTACACCTTC. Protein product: CARPREGDYGYTF. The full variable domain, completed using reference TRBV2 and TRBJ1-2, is EPEVTQTPSHQVTQMGQEVILRCVPISNHLYFYWYRQILGQKVEFLVSFYNNEISEKSEIFDDQFSVERPDGSNFTLKIRSTKLEDSAMYFCARPREGDYGYTFGSGTRLTVV.

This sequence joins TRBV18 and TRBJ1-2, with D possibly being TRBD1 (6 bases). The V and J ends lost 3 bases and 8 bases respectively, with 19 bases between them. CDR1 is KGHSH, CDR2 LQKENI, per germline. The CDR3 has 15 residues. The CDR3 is CASSPFQDSRQGYTF. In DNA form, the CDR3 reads TGTGCCAGCTCACCTTTTCAGGACAGCCGGCAAGGCTACACCTTC.

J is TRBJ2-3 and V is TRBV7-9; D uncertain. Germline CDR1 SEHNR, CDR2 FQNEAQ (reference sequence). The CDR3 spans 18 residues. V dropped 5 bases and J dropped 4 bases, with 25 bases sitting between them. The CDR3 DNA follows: TGTGCCAGCAGCCCCGGTAGGCCAGGCAGCCCGAGGTCAGATACGCAGTATTTT. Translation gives CASSPGRPGSPRSDTQYF. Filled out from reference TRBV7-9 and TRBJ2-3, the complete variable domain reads DTGVSQNPRHKITKRGQNVTFRCDPISEHNRLYWYRQTLGQGPEFLTYFQNEAQLEKSRLLSDRFSAERPKGSFSTLEIQRTEQGDSAMYLCASSPGRPGSPRSDTQYFGPGTRLTVL.

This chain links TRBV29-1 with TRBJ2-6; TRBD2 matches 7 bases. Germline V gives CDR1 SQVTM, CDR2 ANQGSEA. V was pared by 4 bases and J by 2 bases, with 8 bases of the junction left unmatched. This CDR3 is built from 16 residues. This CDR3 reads CSVASAGVAGANVLTF. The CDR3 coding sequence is TGCAGCGTTGCGTCGGCGGGGGTTGCTGGGGCCAACGTCCTGACTTTC.

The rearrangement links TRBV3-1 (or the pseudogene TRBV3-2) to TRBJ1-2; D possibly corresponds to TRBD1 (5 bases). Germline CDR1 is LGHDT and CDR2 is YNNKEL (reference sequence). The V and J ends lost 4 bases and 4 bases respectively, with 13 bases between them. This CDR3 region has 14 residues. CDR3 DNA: TGTGCCAGCAGCCCCGCTCGACAGTCCTATGGCTACACCTTC. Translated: CASSPARQSYGYTF.

The CDR3 spells CASSDRQGRYGYTF. CDR3 DNA sequence: TGTGCCAGCAGCGACCGACAGGGCCGGTATGGCTACACCTTC. The chain recombines TRBV3-1 (or the pseudogene TRBV3-2) with TRBJ1-2, with 7 bases identical to TRBD1. The CDR3 covers 14 residues. Germline V gives CDR1 LGHDT, CDR2 YNNKEL (reference sequence). With 5 bases clipped from V and 5 bases from J, the junction kept 8 bases outside the gene matches.

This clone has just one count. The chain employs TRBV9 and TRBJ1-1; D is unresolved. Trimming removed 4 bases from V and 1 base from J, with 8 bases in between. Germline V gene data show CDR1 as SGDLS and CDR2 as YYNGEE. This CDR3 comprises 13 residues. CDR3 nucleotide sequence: TGTGCCAGCAGCAGTAGATCGAACACTGAAGCTTTCTTT. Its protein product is CASSSRSNTEAFF.

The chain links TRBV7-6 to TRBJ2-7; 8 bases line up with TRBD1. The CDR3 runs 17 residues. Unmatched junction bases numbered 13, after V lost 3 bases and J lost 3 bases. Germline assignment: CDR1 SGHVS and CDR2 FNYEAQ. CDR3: CASSFFGQGASFYEQYF. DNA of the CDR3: TGTGCCAGCAGCTTCTTCGGACAGGGAGCATCGTTCTACGAGCAGTACTTC.

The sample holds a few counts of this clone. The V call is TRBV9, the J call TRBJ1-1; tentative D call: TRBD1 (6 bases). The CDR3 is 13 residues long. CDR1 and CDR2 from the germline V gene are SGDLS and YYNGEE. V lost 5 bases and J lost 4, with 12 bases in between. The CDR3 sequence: CASSETGSTEAFF. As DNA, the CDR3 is TGTGCCAGCAGTGAAACAGGGAGCACTGAAGCTTTCTTT. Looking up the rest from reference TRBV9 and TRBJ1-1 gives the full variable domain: DSGVTQTPKHLITATGQRVTLRCSPRSGDLSVYWYQQSLDQGLQFLIQYYNGEERAKGNILERFSAQQFPDLHSELNLSSLELGDSALYFCASSETGSTEAFFGQGTRLTVV.

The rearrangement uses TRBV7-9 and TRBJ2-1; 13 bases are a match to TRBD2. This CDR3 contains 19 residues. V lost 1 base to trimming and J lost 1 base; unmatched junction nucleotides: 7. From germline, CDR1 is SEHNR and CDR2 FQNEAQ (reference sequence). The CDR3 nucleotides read TGTGCCAGCAGCTTAGTTTGGACTAGCGGGGGTCGGTCCTACAATGAGCAGTTCTTC. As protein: CASSLVWTSGGRSYNEQFF. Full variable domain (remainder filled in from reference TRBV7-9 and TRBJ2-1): DTGVSQNPRHKITKRGQNVTFRCDPISEHNRLYWYRQTLGQGPEFLTYFQNEAQLEKSRLLSDRFSAERPKGSFSTLEIQRTEQGDSAMYLCASSLVWTSGGRSYNEQFFGPGTRLTVL.